What follows are 8 T cell receptor beta chains derived from one specimen sequenced in a study of cytomegalovirus exposure and HLA in healthy donors. PCR employed 60 Vbeta and 13 Jbeta primers. The table came from immunoSEQ multiplex PCR; TCRdb's copy has only in-frame clones and leaves some out. This sample carries 160,000 or so clones, around 69% of them seen once, and the ten largest clones take approximately 1.4%. Sequenced: PBMCs. Receptors were obtained from a man aged 60 to 75 in good health and CMV-seronegative.

A single count supports this clone. The chain uses TRBV28 and TRBJ2-7, with 9 bases fitting TRBD1. J gave up 3 bases and V 3 bases, and 18 bases lay outside the gene matches. This CDR3 is 19 amino acids long. Germline-derived CDR1 and CDR2 are MDHEN and SYDVKM. The CDR3 reads CASSFPTFGTGGMSYEQYF. For the CDR3, the DNA is TGTGCCAGCAGTTTTCCTACTTTCGGAACAGGGGGCATGAGCTACGAGCAGTACTTC.

The DNA of the CDR3 is TGCGCCAGCAGCCTAGGCCCGACTAGCGGGGTTACAGATACGCAGTATTTT. Translation gives CASSLGPTSGVTDTQYF. The gene calls are TRBV4-1 and TRBJ2-3; 11 nucleotides align to TRBD2. Unmatched junction bases numbered 9, after V lost 4 bases and J lost 3 bases. Germline CDR1 is MGHRA and CDR2 is YSYEKL. The CDR3 runs to 17 residues.

The genes are TRBV18 and TRBJ1-1; D is unresolved. This CDR3 is built from 15 residues. Per germline, CDR1 KGHSH and CDR2 LQKENI. V lost 6 bases and J 0 bases, leaving 14 bases between the germline ends. Written as DNA, the CDR3 is TGTGCCAGCTCGCCGCCCGCGGGTATGAACACTGAAGCTTTCTTT. Protein: CASSPPAGMNTEAFF.

This clone was counted a single time. The gene calls are TRBV27 and TRBJ1-2; weak D call: TRBD1 (6 bases). CDR3 size: 13 residues. Germline values: CDR1 MNHEY, CDR2 SMNVEV (reference sequence). The V gene lost 2 bases and the J gene lost 7 bases, with 11 bases spanning the gap. The CDR3 DNA reads TGTGCCAGCAGTTTAGGGGGGGCCCGTGGCTACACCTTC. Protein product: CASSLGGARGYTF.

The chain combines TRBV18 with TRBJ1-1; no clear D. Deletions cut 3 bases from V and 1 base from J, with 15 bases between. The CDR3 covers 16 residues. The germline V gene has CDR1 KGHSH and CDR2 LQKENI. The CDR3, as DNA: TGTGCCAGCTCACCGCGCCTTCAAACAGAGAACACTGAAGCTTTCTTT. Protein product: CASSPRLQTENTEAFF.

The chain combines TRBV5-1 with TRBJ2-2; tentative D call: TRBD1 (5 bases). Per germline, CDR1 SGHRS and CDR2 YFSETQ. Trimming shortened V by 2 bases and J by 4 bases, and 9 bases separated the two germline ends. The CDR3 is 14 amino acids. This CDR3 reads CASSFGASTGELFF. CDR3 bases: TGCGCCAGCAGCTTTGGGGCCTCCACCGGGGAGCTGTTTTTT.

Of note for this clone: Relative to the germline gene, one junction end is altered; a read error may explain this. The J gene is TRBJ1-6, the V gene TRBV19, with TRBD1 identical over 11 bases. The CDR3 loop spans 16 amino acids. CDR1 is LNHDA, CDR2 SQIVND, per germline (reference sequence). CDR3 DNA: TGTGCCAGTAGCCGGCTCGGACAGGGGGCCAATTTACCCCTCCACTTT. It yields the protein CASSRLGQGANLPLHF.

The rearrangement uses TRBV10-2 and TRBJ1-2, with D unresolved. Germline V gene data show CDR1 as WSHSY and CDR2 as SAAADI. This CDR3 contains 14 residues. V gave up 2 bases and J gave up 2 bases, with 9 bases separating them. CDR3 protein: CASSEGGQNYGYTF. The CDR3 coding sequence is TGCGCCAGCAGTGAGGGAGGTCAGAACTATGGCTACACCTTC.